This TCR beta chain was found in a study of CD8 T cells in ankylosing spondylitis. This CDR3 region has 14 residues. Germline values: CDR1 SGHRS, CDR2 YFSETQ. Trimming removed 4 bases from V and 9 bases from J, with 17 bases in between. This clonotype was seen repeatedly, ten times or more. For TCR beta, libraries came from quantitative 5'-RACE with molecular barcodes. Each CDR3 protein gets one entry after TCRdb re-called the 5' RACE reads with MiXCR. Counted here are 150,000 to 250,000 distinct CDR3 sequences, 13% occurring once; the ten biggest clones make up about 15%. What was sequenced was blood, either unsorted or a sorted T cell fraction (not recorded which). This TCR derives from a male donor with ankylosing spondylitis or in good health (not recorded which). The J gene is TRBJ2-1, the V gene TRBV5-1; D is perhaps TRBD2 (5 bases). CDR3 residues: CASSPYSGAGEQFF. The CDR3 DNA reads as TGCGCCAGCAGCCCGTATTCGGGTGCGGGTGAGCAGTTCTTC. Variable domain in full (rest from reference TRBV5-1 and TRBJ2-1): KAGVTQTPRYLIKTRGQQVTLSCSPISGHRSVSWYQQTPGQGLQFLFEYFSETQRNKGNFPGRFSGRQFSNSRSEMNVSTLELGDSALYLCASSPYSGAGEQFFGPGTRLTVL.